This T cell receptor (beta chain) emerged from a study of T cells in localized non-small cell lung cancer. Details on this clone: Its specificity is unknown.

Produced via immunoSEQ multiplex PCR; TCRdb's table is partial and in-frame only. The sample carries tens of thousands of clones, almost 90% recorded once. Findings and limits, study-wide: Uninvolved adjacent lung had higher T cell clonality than tumor and all other tissues. Elevated blood T cell density was associated with longer overall survival. Median roughly 57 top-100 tumor clones were shared with paired adjacent lung.

Source: peripheral blood, taken before any cancer treatment. The clonotype originates from an older female donor with stage I squamous cell lung carcinoma.

CDR3 DNA: TGTGCCAGCACCCAGGGATACAATAGCAATCAGCCCCAGCATTTT. Encoded protein: CASTQGYNSNQPQHF. The chain is built from TRBV27 and TRBJ1-5; D might be TRBD1 (5 bases). The CDR3 has 15 amino acids. The V end lost 7 bases, the J end lost 0 bases, and 13 bases lay between the germline ends. Germline values: CDR1 MNHEY, CDR2 SMNVEV (reference sequence).